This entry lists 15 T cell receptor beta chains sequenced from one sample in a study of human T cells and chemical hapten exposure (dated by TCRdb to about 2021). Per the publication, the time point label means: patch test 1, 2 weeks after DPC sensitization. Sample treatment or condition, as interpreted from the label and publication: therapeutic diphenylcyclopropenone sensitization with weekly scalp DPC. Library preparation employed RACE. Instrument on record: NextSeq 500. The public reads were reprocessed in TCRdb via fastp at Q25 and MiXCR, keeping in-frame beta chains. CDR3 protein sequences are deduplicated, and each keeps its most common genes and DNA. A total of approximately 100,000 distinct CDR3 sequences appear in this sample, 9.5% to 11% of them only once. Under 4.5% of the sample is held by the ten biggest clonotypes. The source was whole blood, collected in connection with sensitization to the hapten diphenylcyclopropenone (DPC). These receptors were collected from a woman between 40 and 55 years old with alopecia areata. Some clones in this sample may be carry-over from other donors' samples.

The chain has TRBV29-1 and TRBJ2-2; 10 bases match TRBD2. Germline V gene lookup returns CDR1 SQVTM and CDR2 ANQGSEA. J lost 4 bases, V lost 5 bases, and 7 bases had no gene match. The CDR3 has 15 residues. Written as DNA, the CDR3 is TGCAGCGTTCATACTAGCGGGGTCGGCACCGGGGAGCTGTTTTTT. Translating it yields CSVHTSGVGTGELFF.

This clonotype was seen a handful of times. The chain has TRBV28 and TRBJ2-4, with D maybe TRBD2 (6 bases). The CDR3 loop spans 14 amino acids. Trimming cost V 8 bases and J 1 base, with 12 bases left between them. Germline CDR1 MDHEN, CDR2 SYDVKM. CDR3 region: CASRVGGAKNIQYF. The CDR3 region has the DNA TGTGCCAGCCGTGTTGGAGGGGCCAAAAACATTCAGTACTTC.

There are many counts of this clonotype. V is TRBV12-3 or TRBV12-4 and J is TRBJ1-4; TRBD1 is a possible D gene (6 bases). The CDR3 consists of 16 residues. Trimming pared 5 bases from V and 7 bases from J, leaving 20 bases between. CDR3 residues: CASSALSHLGGEKLFF. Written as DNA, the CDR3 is TGTGCCAGCAGTGCCCTCTCCCATCTAGGGGGTGAAAAACTGTTTTTT.

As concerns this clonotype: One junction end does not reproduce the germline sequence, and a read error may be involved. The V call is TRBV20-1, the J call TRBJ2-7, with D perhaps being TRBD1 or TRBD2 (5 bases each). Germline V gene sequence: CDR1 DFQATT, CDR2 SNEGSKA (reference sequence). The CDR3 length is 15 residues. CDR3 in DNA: TGCAGCGCTAGAGGTGGACAAACGAGAGGGGACGAGCAGTACTTC. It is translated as CSARGGQTRGDEQYF.

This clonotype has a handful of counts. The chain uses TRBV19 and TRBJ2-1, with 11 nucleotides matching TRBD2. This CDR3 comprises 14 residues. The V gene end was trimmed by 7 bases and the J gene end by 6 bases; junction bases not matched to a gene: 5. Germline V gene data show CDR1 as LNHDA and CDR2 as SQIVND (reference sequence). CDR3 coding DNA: TGTGCCAGTACACTAGCGGGGGTCCCCAATGAGCAGTTCTTC. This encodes CASTLAGVPNEQFF. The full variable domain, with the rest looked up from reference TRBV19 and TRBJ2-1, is DGGITQSPKYLFRKEGQNVTLSCEQNLNHDAMYWYRQDPGQGLRLIYYSQIVNDFQKGDIAEGYSVSREKKESFPLTVTSAQKNPTAFYLCASTLAGVPNEQFFGPGTRLTVL.

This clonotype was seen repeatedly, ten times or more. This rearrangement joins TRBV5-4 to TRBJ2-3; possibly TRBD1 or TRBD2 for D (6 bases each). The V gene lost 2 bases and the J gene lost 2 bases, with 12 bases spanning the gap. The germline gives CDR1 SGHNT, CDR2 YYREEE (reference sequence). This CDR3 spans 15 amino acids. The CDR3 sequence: CASSLPRGATDTQYF. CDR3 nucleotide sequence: TGTGCCAGCAGCTTACCTAGGGGGGCCACAGATACGCAGTATTTT.

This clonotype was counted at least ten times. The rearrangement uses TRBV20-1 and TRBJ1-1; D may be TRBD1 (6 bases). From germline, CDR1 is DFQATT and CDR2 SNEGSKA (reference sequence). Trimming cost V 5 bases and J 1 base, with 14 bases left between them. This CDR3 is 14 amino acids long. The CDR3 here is CSAVGGWGNTEAFF. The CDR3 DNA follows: TGCAGTGCTGTAGGGGGATGGGGGAACACTGAAGCTTTCTTT.

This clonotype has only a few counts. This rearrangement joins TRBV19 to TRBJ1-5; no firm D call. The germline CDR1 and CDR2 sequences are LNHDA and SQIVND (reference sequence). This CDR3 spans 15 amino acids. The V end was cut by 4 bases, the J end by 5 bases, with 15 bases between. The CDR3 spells CASSRPASPHQPQHF. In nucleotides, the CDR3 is TGTGCCAGTAGTAGACCCGCCAGCCCTCATCAGCCCCAGCATTTT.

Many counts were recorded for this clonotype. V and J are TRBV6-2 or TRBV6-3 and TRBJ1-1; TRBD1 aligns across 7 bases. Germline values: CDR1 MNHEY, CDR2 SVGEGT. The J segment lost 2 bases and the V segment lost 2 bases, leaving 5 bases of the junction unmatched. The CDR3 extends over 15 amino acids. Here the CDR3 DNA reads TGTGCCAGCAGTTACCCGACAGGGACTAACACTGAAGCTTTCTTT. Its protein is CASSYPTGTNTEAFF.

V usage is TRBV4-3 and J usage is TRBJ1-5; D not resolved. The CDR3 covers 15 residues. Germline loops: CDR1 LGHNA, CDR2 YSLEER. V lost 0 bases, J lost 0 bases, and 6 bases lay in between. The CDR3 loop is CASSQDSGSNQPQHF. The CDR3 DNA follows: TGCGCCAGCAGCCAAGACAGTGGTAGCAATCAGCCCCAGCATTTT.

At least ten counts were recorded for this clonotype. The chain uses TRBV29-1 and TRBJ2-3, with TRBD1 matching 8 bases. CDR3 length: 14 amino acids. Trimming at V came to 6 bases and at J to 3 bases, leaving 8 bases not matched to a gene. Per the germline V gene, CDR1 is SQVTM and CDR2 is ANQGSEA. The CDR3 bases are TGCAGCGTCGTAAGACAGGGGATGACAGATACGCAGTATTTT. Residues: CSVVRQGMTDTQYF.

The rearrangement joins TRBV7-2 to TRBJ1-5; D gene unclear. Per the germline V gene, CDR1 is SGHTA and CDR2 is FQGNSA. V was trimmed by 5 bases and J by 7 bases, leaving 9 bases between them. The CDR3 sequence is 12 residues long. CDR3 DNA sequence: TGTGCCAGCAGCCGCCCTCGGCAGCCCCAGCATTTT. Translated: CASSRPRQPQHF.

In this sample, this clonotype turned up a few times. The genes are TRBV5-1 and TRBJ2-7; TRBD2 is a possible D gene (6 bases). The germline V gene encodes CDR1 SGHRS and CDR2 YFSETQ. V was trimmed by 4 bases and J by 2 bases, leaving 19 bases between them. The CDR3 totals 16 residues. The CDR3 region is CASSPDGRPSPYEQYF. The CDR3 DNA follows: TGCGCCAGCAGCCCGGATGGGAGGCCCAGTCCCTACGAGCAGTACTTC.

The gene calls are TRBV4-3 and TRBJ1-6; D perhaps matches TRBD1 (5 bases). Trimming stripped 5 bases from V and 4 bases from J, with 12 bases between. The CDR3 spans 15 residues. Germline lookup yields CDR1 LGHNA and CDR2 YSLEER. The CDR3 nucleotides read TGCGCCAGCAGCGAATCTGGGGGGTATAATTCACCCCTCCACTTT. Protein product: CASSESGGYNSPLHF.

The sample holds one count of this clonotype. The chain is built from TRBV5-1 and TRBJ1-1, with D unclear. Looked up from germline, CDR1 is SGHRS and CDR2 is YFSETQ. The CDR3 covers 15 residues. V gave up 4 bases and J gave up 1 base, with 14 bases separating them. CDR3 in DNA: TGCGCCAGCAGCCCGATTGCAGACACGAACACTGAAGCTTTCTTT. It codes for CASSPIADTNTEAFF. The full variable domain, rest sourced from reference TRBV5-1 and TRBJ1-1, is KAGVTQTPRYLIKTRGQQVTLSCSPISGHRSVSWYQQTPGQGLQFLFEYFSETQRNKGNFPGRFSGRQFSNSRSEMNVSTLELGDSALYLCASSPIADTNTEAFFGQGTRLTVV.